The TCR beta chain under discussion was sequenced for a study of cytomegalovirus exposure and HLA in healthy donors. CDR1 and CDR2 from the germline V gene are SEHNR and FQNEAQ (reference sequence). V lost 5 bases to trimming and J lost 1 base, with 15 bases between them. The CDR3 loop spans 15 amino acids. PCR involved 60 Vbeta and 13 Jbeta primers. Measured with immunoSEQ multiplex PCR; TCRdb has only the in-frame clones, and not every one. This sample yields about 120,000 clones, of which approximately 74% are seen a single time; approximately 7.2% belongs to the top ten. The receptor comes from a male donor in good health and CMV-seronegative. This chain uses TRBV7-9 with TRBJ2-7, with a possible D match to TRBD1 (6 bases). Material for sequencing was PBMCs. In DNA form, the CDR3 reads TGTGCCAGCAGCACGCGACAACAGGGTTCCTACGAGCAGTACTTC. Translated: CASSTRQQGSYEQYF.